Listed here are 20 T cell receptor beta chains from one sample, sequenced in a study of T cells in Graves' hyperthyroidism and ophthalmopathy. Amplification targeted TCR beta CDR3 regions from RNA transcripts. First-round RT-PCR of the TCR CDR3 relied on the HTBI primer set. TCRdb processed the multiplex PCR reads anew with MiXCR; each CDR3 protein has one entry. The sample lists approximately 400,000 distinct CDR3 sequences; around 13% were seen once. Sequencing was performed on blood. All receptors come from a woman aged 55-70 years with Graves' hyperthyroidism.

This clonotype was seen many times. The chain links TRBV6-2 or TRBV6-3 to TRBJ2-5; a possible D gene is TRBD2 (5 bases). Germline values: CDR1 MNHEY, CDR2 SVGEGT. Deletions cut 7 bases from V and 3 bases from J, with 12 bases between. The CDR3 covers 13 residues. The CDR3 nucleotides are TGTGCCAGCAACGAGGGTTGGGAAGAGACCCAGTACTTC. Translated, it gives CASNEGWEETQYF.

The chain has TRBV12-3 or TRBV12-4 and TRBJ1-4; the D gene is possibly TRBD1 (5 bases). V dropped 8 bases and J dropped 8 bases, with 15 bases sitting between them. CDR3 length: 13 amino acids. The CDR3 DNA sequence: TGTGCCAGCTCCCCCGGGACGTCAGAAAAACTGTTTTTT. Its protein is CASSPGTSEKLFF.

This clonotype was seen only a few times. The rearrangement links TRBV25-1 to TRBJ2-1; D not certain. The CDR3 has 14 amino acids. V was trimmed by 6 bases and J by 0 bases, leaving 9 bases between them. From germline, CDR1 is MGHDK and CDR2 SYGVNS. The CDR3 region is CASSHSSSYNEQFF. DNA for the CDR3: TGTGCCAGCAGCCACTCGAGCTCCTACAATGAGCAGTTCTTC.

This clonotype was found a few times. The CDR3 is CASSPGTSGYYNEQFF. CDR3 sequence (DNA): TGTGCCAGCAGCCCAGGGACTAGCGGGTATTACAATGAGCAGTTCTTC. The chain combines TRBV5-4 with TRBJ2-1; 12 bases agree with TRBD2. Trimming removed 4 bases from V and 4 bases from J; junction bases left unmatched: 6. This CDR3 contains 16 residues. Germline V CDR1 and CDR2: SGHNT, YYREEE (reference sequence).

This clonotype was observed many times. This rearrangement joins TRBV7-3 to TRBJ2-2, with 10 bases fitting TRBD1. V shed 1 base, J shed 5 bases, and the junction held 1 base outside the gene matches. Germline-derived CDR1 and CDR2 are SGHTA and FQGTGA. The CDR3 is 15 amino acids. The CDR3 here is CASSLMGQGTGELFF. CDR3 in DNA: TGTGCCAGCAGCTTAATGGGACAGGGGACCGGGGAGCTGTTTTTT. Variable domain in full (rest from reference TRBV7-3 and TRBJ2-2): GAGVSQTPSNKVTEKGKYVELRCDPISGHTALYWYRQSLGQGPEFLIYFQGTGAADDSGLPNDRFFAVRPEGSVSTLKIQRTERGDSAVYLCASSLMGQGTGELFFGEGSRLTVL.

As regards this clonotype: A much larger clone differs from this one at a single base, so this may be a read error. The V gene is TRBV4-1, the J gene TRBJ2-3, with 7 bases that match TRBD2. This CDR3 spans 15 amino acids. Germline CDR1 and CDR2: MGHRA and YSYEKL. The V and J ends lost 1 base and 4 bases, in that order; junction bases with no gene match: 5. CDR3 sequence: CASSQGTSHADTQYF. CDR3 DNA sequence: TGCGCCAGCAGCCAAGGGACTAGTCACGCAGATACGCAGTATTTT.

CDR3 protein: CASSWGLAGTGELFF. The CDR3 DNA follows: TGCGCCAGCAGCTGGGGACTAGCGGGAACCGGGGAGCTGTTTTTT. The chain couples TRBV5-1 to TRBJ2-2; TRBD2 aligns across 13 bases. The CDR3 has 15 amino acids. Germline assignment: CDR1 SGHRS and CDR2 YFSETQ. V was pared by 3 bases and J by 5 bases, with 1 base of the junction left unmatched.

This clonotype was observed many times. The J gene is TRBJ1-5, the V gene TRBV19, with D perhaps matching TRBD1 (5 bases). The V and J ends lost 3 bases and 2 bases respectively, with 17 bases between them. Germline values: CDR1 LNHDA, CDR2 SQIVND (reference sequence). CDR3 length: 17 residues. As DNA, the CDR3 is TGTGCCAGTAGTATGGGCCTCAGGGAGGGGCGCAATCAGCCCCAGCATTTT. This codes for CASSMGLREGRNQPQHF.

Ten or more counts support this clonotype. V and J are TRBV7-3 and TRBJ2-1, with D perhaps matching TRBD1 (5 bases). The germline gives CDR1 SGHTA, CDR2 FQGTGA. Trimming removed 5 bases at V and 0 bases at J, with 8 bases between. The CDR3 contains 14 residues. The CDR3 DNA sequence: TGTGCCAGCAGCCAGACAGTCTCCTACAATGAGCAGTTCTTC. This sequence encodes CASSQTVSYNEQFF.

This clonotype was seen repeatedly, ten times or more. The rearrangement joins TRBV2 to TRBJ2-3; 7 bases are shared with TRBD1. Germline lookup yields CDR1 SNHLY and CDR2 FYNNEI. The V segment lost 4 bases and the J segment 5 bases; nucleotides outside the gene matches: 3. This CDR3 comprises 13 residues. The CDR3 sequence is CASSARTGDTQYF. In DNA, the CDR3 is TGTGCCAGCAGTGCCCGGACAGGAGATACGCAGTATTTT.

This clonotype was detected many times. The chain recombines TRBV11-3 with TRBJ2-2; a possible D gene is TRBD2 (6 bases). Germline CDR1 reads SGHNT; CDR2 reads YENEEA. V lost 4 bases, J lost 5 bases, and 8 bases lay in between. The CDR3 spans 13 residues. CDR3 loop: CASSSGLTGELFF. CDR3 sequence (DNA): TGTGCCAGCAGCTCGGGACTTACCGGGGAGCTGTTTTTT.

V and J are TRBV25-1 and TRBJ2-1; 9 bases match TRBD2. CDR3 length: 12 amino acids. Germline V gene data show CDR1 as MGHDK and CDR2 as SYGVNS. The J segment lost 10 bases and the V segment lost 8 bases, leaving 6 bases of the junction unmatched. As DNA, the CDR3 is TGTGCCAGCGGAGCGGGAGGAGGGGAGCAGTTCTTC. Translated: CASGAGGGEQFF.

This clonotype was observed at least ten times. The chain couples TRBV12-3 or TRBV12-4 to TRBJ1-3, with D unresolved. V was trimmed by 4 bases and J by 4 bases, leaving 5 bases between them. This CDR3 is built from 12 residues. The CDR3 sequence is CASSSRGNTIYF. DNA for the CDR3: TGTGCCAGCAGTTCTAGAGGAAACACCATATATTTT.

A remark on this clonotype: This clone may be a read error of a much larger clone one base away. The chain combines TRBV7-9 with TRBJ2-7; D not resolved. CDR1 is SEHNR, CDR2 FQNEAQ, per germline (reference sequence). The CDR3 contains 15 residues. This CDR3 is CASSRLSQSSYKQYF. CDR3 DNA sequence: TGTGCCAGCAGCCGTTTAAGTCAGAGCTCCTACAAGCAGTACTTC. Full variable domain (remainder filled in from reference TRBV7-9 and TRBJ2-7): DTGVSQNPRHKITKRGQNVTFRCDPISEHNRLYWYRQTLGQGPEFLTYFQNEAQLEKSRLLSDRFSAERPKGSFSTLEIQRTEQGDSAMYLCASSRLSQSSYKQYFGPGTRLTVT.

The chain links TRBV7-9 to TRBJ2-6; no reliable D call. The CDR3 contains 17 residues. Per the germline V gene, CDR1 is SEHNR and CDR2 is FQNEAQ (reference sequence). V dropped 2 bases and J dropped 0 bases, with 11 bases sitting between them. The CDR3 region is CASSLRSSTSGANVLTF. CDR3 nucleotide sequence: TGTGCCAGCAGCTTACGGAGCAGCACCTCTGGGGCCAACGTCCTGACTTTC.

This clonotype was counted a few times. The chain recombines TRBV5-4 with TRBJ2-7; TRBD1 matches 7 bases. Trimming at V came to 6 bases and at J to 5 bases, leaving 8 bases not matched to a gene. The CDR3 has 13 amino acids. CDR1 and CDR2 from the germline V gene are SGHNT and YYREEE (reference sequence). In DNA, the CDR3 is TGTGCCAGCACTCCGGGACAGAGCGACGAGCAGTACTTC. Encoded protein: CASTPGQSDEQYF. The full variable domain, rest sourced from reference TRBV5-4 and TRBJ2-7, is ETGVTQSPTHLIKTRGQQVTLRCSSQSGHNTVSWYQQALGQGPQFIFQYYREEENGRGNFPPRFSGLQFPNYSSELNVNALELDDSALYLCASTPGQSDEQYFGPGTRLTVT.

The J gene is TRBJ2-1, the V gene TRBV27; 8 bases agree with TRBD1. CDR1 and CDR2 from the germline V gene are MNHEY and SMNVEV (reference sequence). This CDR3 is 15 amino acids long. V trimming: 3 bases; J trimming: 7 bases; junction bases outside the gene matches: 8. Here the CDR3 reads CASSLGTGGLNEQFF. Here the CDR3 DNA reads TGTGCCAGCAGTTTGGGGACAGGTGGACTGAATGAGCAGTTCTTC.

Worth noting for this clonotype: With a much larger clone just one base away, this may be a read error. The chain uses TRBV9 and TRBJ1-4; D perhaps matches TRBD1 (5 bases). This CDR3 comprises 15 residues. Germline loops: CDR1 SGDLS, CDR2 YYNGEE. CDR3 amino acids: CASSVEGRNNGKLFF. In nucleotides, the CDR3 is TGTGCCAGCAGCGTAGAGGGACGGAATAATGGAAAACTGTTTTTT.

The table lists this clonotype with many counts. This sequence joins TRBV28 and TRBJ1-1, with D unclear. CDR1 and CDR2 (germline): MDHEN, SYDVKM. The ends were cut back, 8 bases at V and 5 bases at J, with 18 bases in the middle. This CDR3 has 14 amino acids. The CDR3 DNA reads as TGTGCCAGCGTCTCAGGCGGGTCGGGGACTGAAGCTTTCTTT. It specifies CASVSGGSGTEAFF.

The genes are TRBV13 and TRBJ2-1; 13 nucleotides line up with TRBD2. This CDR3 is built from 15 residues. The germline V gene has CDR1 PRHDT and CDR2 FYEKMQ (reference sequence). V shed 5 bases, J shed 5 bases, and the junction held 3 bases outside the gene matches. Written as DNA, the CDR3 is TGTGCCAGCAGCGGGACTAGCGGGATCCACAATGAGCAGTTCTTC. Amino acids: CASSGTSGIHNEQFF.